What follows are 26 T cell receptor beta chains derived from one specimen sequenced in a study of OX40 agonist ivuxolimab in advanced cancers. The protocol was immunoSEQ multiplex PCR, while the TCRdb copy is restricted to in-frame clones and leaves out a portion. Of some 74,000 clones listed, more than 75% are singletons. Here the sequenced sample was CD4+ or CD8+ T cells sorted from blood, taken in a trial of the OX40 agonist ivuxolimab. The receptors were sampled from an adult with an advanced solid tumor such as melanoma, head and neck, liver or kidney cancer.

This clone was counted between two and nine times. The V call is TRBV28, the J call TRBJ2-7; 7 nucleotides agree with TRBD1. The CDR3 is 17 amino acids. Germline trimming cut 4 bases from V and 5 bases from J; bases unmatched to any gene: 17. CDR1 and CDR2 from the germline V gene are MDHEN and SYDVKM. This chain's CDR3 is CASSSSFHHLTGNEQYF. In nucleotides, the CDR3 is TGTGCCAGCAGTTCCTCCTTCCACCATCTGACAGGGAACGAGCAGTACTTC.

The rearrangement uses TRBV27 and TRBJ2-3; 10 bases agree with TRBD2. With V trimmed by 8 bases and J by 6 bases, 14 bases remained unmatched. The CDR3 consists of 16 residues. Germline V gives CDR1 MNHEY, CDR2 SMNVEV (reference sequence). The chain's CDR3 is CASGSMGAGGFDTQYF. In nucleotides, the CDR3 is TGTGCCAGCGGGTCCATGGGAGCGGGAGGGTTCGATACGCAGTATTTT.

The sample holds one count of this clone. The chain uses TRBV14 and TRBJ2-2; TRBD1 is a possible D gene (5 bases). V was cut by 3 bases and J by 5 bases, with 7 bases left in between. CDR1 is SGHDN and CDR2 is FVKESK in the germline V gene. The CDR3 has 13 residues. CDR3 loop: CASSQQGTGELFF. In DNA, the CDR3 is TGTGCCAGCAGCCAGCAGGGAACCGGGGAGCTGTTTTTT.

The gene calls are TRBV18 and TRBJ2-1; 10 nucleotides align to TRBD2. The J segment lost 5 bases and the V segment lost 0 bases, leaving 4 bases of the junction unmatched. This CDR3 spans 16 amino acids. From germline, CDR1 is KGHSH and CDR2 LQKENI. The CDR3 loop is CASSPPTSGFNNEQFF. The CDR3 region has the DNA TGTGCCAGCTCACCACCGACTAGCGGGTTCAACAATGAGCAGTTCTTC.

The chain uses TRBV5-1 and TRBJ2-2; TRBD1 matches 7 bases. The V segment lost 4 bases and the J segment 4 bases; nucleotides outside the gene matches: 7. Germline V lookup: CDR1 SGHRS, CDR2 YFSETQ. There are 15 residues in the CDR3. This CDR3 is CASSLRGKGTGELFF. In DNA, the CDR3 is TGCGCCAGCAGCCTCAGGGGGAAGGGCACCGGGGAGCTGTTTTTT.

The rearrangement joins TRBV5-1 to TRBJ2-7; possibly TRBD2 for D (5 bases). Germline loops: CDR1 SGHRS, CDR2 YFSETQ. Trimming removed 1 base from V and 0 bases from J, with 14 bases in between. The CDR3 sequence is 16 residues long. The CDR3 DNA reads TGCGCCAGCAGCTTGTACGGACTTCAATTCTCCTACGAGCAGTACTTC. Its protein is CASSLYGLQFSYEQYF.

The J gene is TRBJ2-1, the V gene TRBV27, with unresolved D. CDR1 is MNHEY, CDR2 SMNVEV, per germline (reference sequence). V lost 3 bases and J 3 bases, leaving 9 bases between the germline ends. The CDR3 loop spans 14 amino acids. CDR3 coding DNA: TGTGCCAGCAGTTTTGGCAATAACTACAATGAGCAGTTCTTC. Translation gives CASSFGNNYNEQFF.

This chain uses TRBV9 with TRBJ2-1; TRBD1 agrees at 7 bases. Trimming removed 1 base from V and 1 base from J; junction bases left unmatched: 5. In germline, CDR1 is SGDLS, CDR2 YYNGEE. The CDR3 contains 16 residues. The CDR3, as DNA: TGTGCCAGCAGCGTATACGACAGGGAGTCCTACAATGAGCAGTTCTTC. It translates to CASSVYDRESYNEQFF. The entire variable domain, with the rest obtained from reference TRBV9 and TRBJ2-1, is as follows: DSGVTQTPKHLITATGQRVTLRCSPRSGDLSVYWYQQSLDQGLQFLIQYYNGEERAKGNILERFSAQQFPDLHSELNLSSLELGDSALYFCASSVYDRESYNEQFFGPGTRLTVL.

The chain is built from TRBV4-1 and TRBJ1-1; the D is unclear. V was shortened by 2 bases and J by 0 bases, with 13 bases between the two germline ends. Germline CDR1 reads MGHRA; CDR2 reads YSYEKL. The CDR3 is made up of 16 amino acids. CDR3 sequence (DNA): TGCGCCAGCAGCCAATCAGAGCGAGTCATGAACACTGAAGCTTTCTTT. It specifies CASSQSERVMNTEAFF.

The rearrangement uses TRBV2 and TRBJ2-7; TRBD2 might be the D (5 bases). The germline V gene has CDR1 SNHLY and CDR2 FYNNEI. V was pared by 6 bases and J by 7 bases, with 22 bases between. The CDR3 runs 15 residues. The CDR3 nucleotides are TGTGCCAGCAGGTACCGATCCGGAGGCCCTGAGGAGCAGTACTTC. Amino acids: CASRYRSGGPEEQYF.

The rearrangement joins TRBV7-8 to TRBJ2-7, with 7 bases that match TRBD2. This CDR3 is 13 amino acids long. V was clipped by 11 bases and J by 3 bases; unmatched bases: 10. CDR1 is SGHVS, CDR2 FQNEAQ, per germline. This CDR3 is CASGREIVYEQYF. CDR3 nucleotide sequence: TGTGCCTCGGGGCGGGAGATCGTCTACGAGCAGTACTTC.

V and J are TRBV18 and TRBJ2-7; D is possibly TRBD1 (6 bases). CDR1 is KGHSH and CDR2 is LQKENI in the germline V gene. Trimming removed 0 bases from V and 3 bases from J, with 6 bases in between. This CDR3 has 13 residues. The CDR3 DNA follows: TGTGCCAGCTCACCACCCAGGGGCTACGAGCAGTACTTC. Protein: CASSPPRGYEQYF.

The rearrangement links TRBV7-9 to TRBJ2-5; tentatively, D is TRBD1 (7 bases). The CDR3 runs to 14 residues. Trimming cost V 8 bases and J 8 bases, with 21 bases left between them. Germline loops: CDR1 SEHNR, CDR2 FQNEAQ (reference sequence). The CDR3 loop is CASRHPGTAGTQYF. As DNA, the CDR3 is TGTGCCAGCCGCCACCCCGGGACAGCGGGTACCCAGTACTTC.

The chain has TRBV6-1 and TRBJ2-1; 14 positions agree with TRBD2. J gave up 9 bases and V 9 bases, and 7 bases lay outside the gene matches. Germline V gives CDR1 MNHNS, CDR2 SASEGT. The CDR3 has 14 amino acids. The CDR3 region is CASRLAGGPGEQFF. CDR3 DNA sequence: TGTGCCAGTAGACTAGCGGGAGGGCCCGGTGAGCAGTTCTTC.

The CDR3 DNA follows: TGTGCCAGCAGCCCCGGGACAGGGCACAACGAGCAGTACTTC. It is translated as CASSPGTGHNEQYF. The V and J genes are TRBV7-6 and TRBJ2-7; TRBD1 matches at 9 bases. The germline V gene encodes CDR1 SGHVS and CDR2 FNYEAQ. V lost 5 bases and J lost 5; bases outside the gene matches: 7. CDR3 size: 14 residues.

This clone was recorded once. The V call is TRBV10-3, the J call TRBJ2-1; tentative D call: TRBD1 (5 bases). V gave up 6 bases and J gave up 0 bases, with 12 bases separating them. The germline V gene has CDR1 ENHRY and CDR2 SYGVKD. The CDR3 consists of 15 residues. The CDR3 reads CAIRKQGSSYNEQFF. CDR3 in DNA: TGTGCCATCAGAAAGCAGGGTAGCTCCTACAATGAGCAGTTCTTC.

This clone was seen just once. This chain uses TRBV28 with TRBJ1-4; no reliable D call. CDR1 MDHEN and CDR2 SYDVKM come from the germline V gene. Trimming cost V 5 bases and J 8 bases, with 18 bases left between them. CDR3 length equals 15 residues. The CDR3 nucleotides read TGTGCCAGCAGTCCTCTTAGCAGGATGGGGGAAAAACTGTTTTTT. It yields the protein CASSPLSRMGEKLFF.

This rearrangement joins TRBV29-1 to TRBJ2-6; D is ambiguous. Germline loops: CDR1 SQVTM, CDR2 ANQGSEA. The V end lost 5 bases, the J end lost 4 bases, and 6 bases lay between the germline ends. The CDR3 runs 12 residues. The CDR3 DNA sequence: TGCAGCGTTCATGGGGGGGCCAACGTCCTGACTTTC. Residues: CSVHGGANVLTF. The entire variable domain, with the rest obtained from reference TRBV29-1 and TRBJ2-6, is as follows: SAVISQKPSRDICQRGTSLTIQCQVDSQVTMMFWYRQQPGQSLTLIATANQGSEATYESGFVIDKFPISRPNLTFSTLTVSNMSPEDSSIYLCSVHGGANVLTFGAGSRLTVL.

The genes are TRBV6-6 and TRBJ2-5; TRBD2 matches 11 bases. The CDR3 extends over 15 amino acids. In germline, CDR1 is MNHNY, CDR2 SVGAGI (reference sequence). Trimming cost V 5 bases and J 1 base; bases outside gene matches: 3. The DNA of the CDR3 is TGTGCCAGCAGTACCGGGACTAGCGGCCAAGAGACCCAGTACTTC. Encoded protein: CASSTGTSGQETQYF.

This clone was observed a single time. The V gene is TRBV5-1, the J gene TRBJ1-4, with a weak D call TRBD1 (6 bases). The CDR3 is 18 amino acids. Germline CDR1 reads SGHRS; CDR2 reads YFSETQ. V shed 0 bases and J shed 0 bases, with 15 bases lying between them. The CDR3 here is CASSLVPGDLATNEKLFF. Written as DNA, the CDR3 is TGCGCCAGCAGCTTGGTTCCAGGGGATCTGGCAACTAATGAAAAACTGTTTTTT.

V is TRBV6-6 and J is TRBJ2-6; D may be TRBD2 (5 bases). CDR3 length: 15 amino acids. Trimming removed 0 bases from V and 2 bases from J, with 5 bases in between. The germline CDR1 and CDR2 sequences are MNHNY and SVGAGI (reference sequence). In DNA form, the CDR3 reads TGTGCCAGCAGTTACTCGGGAGCTGGGGCCAACGTCCTGACTTTC. This gives the protein CASSYSGAGANVLTF.

The V and J genes are TRBV16 and TRBJ1-1; 9 bases align to TRBD1. The CDR3 extends over 15 amino acids. After removal of 5 bases from V and 5 bases from J, the junction contained 9 bases not matched to a gene. Germline CDR1 KGHSY, CDR2 FQNENV. The CDR3 region has the DNA TGTGCCAGCAGCGGAGGGACAGGGAGTGGGACTGAAGCTTTCTTT. Amino acid sequence: CASSGGTGSGTEAFF.

This chain's CDR3 is CASSIASGTRSYEQYF. The CDR3 DNA sequence: TGTGCCAGTAGTATAGCCTCCGGGACAAGGTCCTACGAGCAGTACTTC. V gene TRBV19 combines with J gene TRBJ2-7, with D maybe TRBD1 (6 bases). The CDR3 extends over 16 amino acids. Germline CDR1 LNHDA, CDR2 SQIVND (reference sequence). Trimming stripped 1 base from V and 1 base from J, with 14 bases between. The complete variable domain, with remaining parts taken from reference TRBV19 and TRBJ2-7, reads DGGITQSPKYLFRKEGQNVTLSCEQNLNHDAMYWYRQDPGQGLRLIYYSQIVNDFQKGDIAEGYSVSREKKESFPLTVTSAQKNPTAFYLCASSIASGTRSYEQYFGPGTRLTVT.

The chain carries TRBV28 and TRBJ1-2; TRBD1 matches at 8 bases. The CDR3 covers 17 residues. The J segment lost 5 bases and the V segment lost 5 bases, leaving 16 bases of the junction unmatched. CDR1 MDHEN and CDR2 SYDVKM come from the germline V gene. The CDR3 is CASSKQGARSGTYGYTF. The CDR3 DNA reads as TGTGCCAGCAGTAAGCAGGGGGCGCGGTCCGGAACTTATGGCTACACCTTC.

This chain uses TRBV5-1 with TRBJ2-1; D tentatively reads TRBD1 or TRBD2 (5 bases each). The V gene's germline CDR1 is SGHRS and CDR2 YFSETQ. CDR3 length equals 15 residues. V was pared by 0 bases and J by 4 bases, with 11 bases between. As DNA, the CDR3 is TGCGCCAGCAGCTTGGTCCCGGGACCATACAATGAGCAGTTCTTC. Its protein product is CASSLVPGPYNEQFF.

This chain links TRBV11-2 with TRBJ2-2, with TRBD2 matching 10 bases. The CDR3 is 15 amino acids. V shed 6 bases and J 7 bases; nucleotides not matched to a gene: 8. Germline CDR1 SGHAT, CDR2 FQNNGV. CDR3 amino acids: CASSLLAGAGGELFF. CDR3 bases: TGTGCCAGCAGTTTGCTAGCGGGAGCCGGCGGGGAGCTGTTTTTT.